The 13 T cell receptor beta chains presented below share a single source sample, sequenced in a study of tissue T cells after allogeneic stem cell transplantation. Clones were sequenced by immunoSEQ multiplex PCR, and TCRdb holds only the in-frame ones, with some missing. The table includes around 6,100 clones, 42% detected once. As for time point: mouse harvest day 7 after allogeneic transplant. The graft held 10^6 splenic CD5+ T cells and 10^7 T-cell-depleted bone marrow cells. Sample: skin. The receptor set was obtained from a female BALB/c mouse given C57BL/6 T cells with graft-versus-host disease after an allogeneic hematopoietic cell transplant.

On this clone itself: Gene names are mouse gene names. The CDR3 is cut off 1 residue early in the read; its end comes from the germline J gene. The chain carries TRBV31 and TRBJ1-1, with no clear D. Trimming removed 0 bases from V and 8 bases from J, with 7 bases in between. Germline CDR1 and CDR2: GKSSPN and SITVG. The CDR3 length is 11 residues. The CDR3 protein is CAWSLAREVFF. The sequenced CDR3 bases are TGTGCCTGGAGTCTAGCCAGGGAAGTCTTC.

The table lists this clone with a few counts. All gene names here are mouse names. The sequenced fragment ends 1 residue before the CDR3 boundary, so the rest is inferred from the germline J gene. The chain combines TRBV3 with TRBJ2-5, with TRBD2 identical over 7 bases. CDR1 is SNHLY, CDR2 FYNGKV, per germline (reference sequence). Losses at the gene ends were 5 bases for V and 5 bases for J; bases not matched to a gene: 4. The CDR3 is made up of 13 amino acids. This CDR3 is CASSPRLGDTQYF. The sequenced part of the CDR3 DNA is TGTGCCAGCAGCCCCCGACTGGGAGACACCCAGTAC.

The sample holds a few counts of this clone. Gene names are the mouse ones. With the read ending 1 residue before the CDR3 end, the germline J gene is used to fill in that end. V is TRBV26 and J is TRBJ2-5; a weak D match, TRBD2 (5 bases). The CDR3 length is 13 residues. The V gene lost 3 bases and the J gene lost 3 bases, with 7 bases spanning the gap. The germline V gene encodes CDR1 KGHPV and CDR2 FQNQEV (reference sequence). The DNA read from the CDR3 is TGTGCCAGCAGTCTTGGGGTTCAAGACACCCAGTAC. Amino acids: CASSLGVQDTQY. In full, the CDR3 reads CASSLGVQDTQYF.

This clone was recorded a few times. Gene names are the mouse ones. The CDR3 goes on 1 residue after the read ends, and that part is filled in from the germline J gene. The chain couples TRBV26 to TRBJ2-4; a weak D match, TRBD1 (5 bases). The germline gives CDR1 KGHPV, CDR2 FQNQEV (reference sequence). Trimming cost V 6 bases and J 0 bases, with 10 bases left between them. The length of the CDR3 is 14 residues. The DNA read from the CDR3 is TGTGCCAGCAGCCCGACAGCTAGTCAAAACACCTTGTAC. As protein: CASSPTASQNTLY. The entire CDR3 protein is CASSPTASQNTLYF.

This clone was seen more than once but under ten times. Genes and germline are mouse. Read coverage stops 1 residue before the CDR3 terminus; the germline J gene supplies the remainder. The genes are TRBV23 and TRBJ2-2; TRBD1 is taken as the D call from the table, unchecked against the DNA. Germline CDR1 KGHTA, CDR2 FQNQQP. CDR3 size: 15 residues. Partial CDR3 DNA: TGCTCCAGCAGTCAATCGCAGGGGGCGGGCGGGCAGCTCTAC. Protein: CSSSQSQGAGGQLY. The full CDR3 protein is CSSSQSQGAGGQLYF.

On this clone itself: Mouse gene names and germline throughout. Coverage ceases 1 residue before the CDR3 finishes, and the germline J gene fills in the end. The rearrangement uses TRBV20 and TRBJ2-1, with D possibly being TRBD1 (7 bases). V gave up 0 bases and J gave up 7 bases, with 10 bases separating them. Per germline, CDR1 GFQATS and CDR2 STVNSAI. The CDR3 extends over 13 amino acids. The sequenced part of the CDR3 DNA is TGTGGTGCTAGGGAGAGGGGGCAAGCTGAGCAGTTC. Translated: CGARERGQAEQF. The full CDR3 reads CGARERGQAEQFF.

With regard to this clone: Germline and genes: mouse. CDR3 DNA, as far as it was read: TGTGCCAGCAGCCCCCTCCGGGACAGGGGAGACACCCAGTAC. Translating gives CASSPLRDRGDTQY. The CDR3 reads in full as CASSPLRDRGDTQYF. The chain has TRBV3 and TRBJ2-5, with 10 bases aligning to TRBD1. The sequenced fragment ends 1 residue before the CDR3 boundary, so the rest is inferred from the germline J gene. CDR1 SNHLY and CDR2 FYNGKV come from the germline V gene (reference sequence). This CDR3 is 15 amino acids long. The ends lost 5 bases at V and 5 bases at J; junction bases unmatched: 7.

Points on this clone: Mouse names are used for the genes. The read ends 1 residue before the CDR3 terminus; that terminus is restored from the germline J gene. J is TRBJ2-3 and V is TRBV13-1; D assignment may be TRBD1 or TRBD2 (5 bases each). The germline CDR1 and CDR2 sequences are NSHNY and SYGAGN. V lost 4 bases, J lost 1 base, and 7 bases lay in between. The CDR3 totals 13 residues. This chain's CDR3 is CASSPGGAETLYF. CDR3 DNA (partial): TGTGCCAGCAGTCCGGGGGGTGCAGAAACGCTGTAT.

Concerning this clone: Each gene name is a mouse one. The read stops 1 residue short of the end of the CDR3; the missing end is completed from the germline J gene. The rearrangement joins TRBV1 to TRBJ2-4, with D possibly matching TRBD1 (5 bases). The germline gives CDR1 NSQYPW, CDR2 LRSPGD (reference sequence). Between the trimmed V and J ends, which lost 4 bases and 2 bases, there was a span of 10 bases. The CDR3 is made up of 14 amino acids. Here the CDR3 reads CTCSVRGDQNTLYF. CDR3 bases read: TGCACCTGCAGTGTAAGGGGAGATCAAAACACCTTGTAC. Full variable domain (outside the CDR3, taken from reference TRBV1 and TRBJ2-4): VTLLEQNPRWRLVPRGQAVNLRCILKNSQYPWMSWYQQDLQKQLQWLFTLRSPGDKEVKSLPGADYLATRVTDTELRLQVANMSQGRTLYCTCSVRGDQNTLYFGAGTRLSVL.

A note on this clone: Each gene name is a mouse one. The CDR3 end lies 1 residue beyond the end of the read and is filled in from the germline J gene. The gene calls are TRBV2 and TRBJ1-1; D gene uncertain. The germline V and J ends were trimmed by 1 base and 1 base, with 4 bases remaining between them. Per germline, CDR1 LGHNA and CDR2 YSYQKL. CDR3 length equals 13 residues. The sequenced CDR3 bases are TGTGCCAGCAGCCAAGTGTTAAACACAGAAGTCTTC. Its translation: CASSQVLNTEVF. The complete CDR3 reads CASSQVLNTEVFF.

By share, this clone ranks as medium-sized. Gene names refer to mouse genes. The read halts 1 residue ahead of the CDR3 end, with the missing end drawn from the germline J gene. The V and J genes are TRBV26 and TRBJ2-7; 7 bases align to TRBD2. Looked up from germline, CDR1 is KGHPV and CDR2 is FQNQEV (reference sequence). CDR3 length: 12 amino acids. Trimming cost V 2 bases and J 6 bases; bases outside gene matches: 1. This CDR3 is CASSLGLVEQYF. The DNA read from the CDR3 is TGTGCCAGCAGTCTGGGACTGGTTGAACAGTAC.

A remark on this clone: Mouse gene names and germline throughout. The read gets to within 1 residue of the CDR3 end, and the germline J gene fills in the rest. The chain is built from TRBV13-1 and TRBJ2-5, with a tentative D call TRBD2 (5 bases). This CDR3 contains 13 residues. Germline CDR1 NSHNY, CDR2 SYGAGN. V was pared by 5 bases and J by 0 bases, with 7 bases between. The sequenced part of the CDR3 DNA is TGTGCCAGCAGACTGGTGAACCAAGACACCCAGTAC. Encoded protein: CASRLVNQDTQY. The whole CDR3 is CASRLVNQDTQYF.

In the case of this clone: Gene and germline names: mouse. The read finishes 1 residue shy of the CDR3 end, and the germline J gene is used to complete it. The V and J genes are TRBV3 and TRBJ2-7; TRBD1 matches at 11 bases. The CDR3 length is 12 residues. The trim removed 3 bases at V and 9 bases at J, leaving 1 base unmatched. From germline, CDR1 is SNHLY and CDR2 FYNGKV (reference sequence). CDR3 bases read: TGTGCCAGCAGCTTGGGACAGGGGGTACAGTAC. It yields the protein CASSLGQGVQY. From start to end, the CDR3 is CASSLGQGVQYF.